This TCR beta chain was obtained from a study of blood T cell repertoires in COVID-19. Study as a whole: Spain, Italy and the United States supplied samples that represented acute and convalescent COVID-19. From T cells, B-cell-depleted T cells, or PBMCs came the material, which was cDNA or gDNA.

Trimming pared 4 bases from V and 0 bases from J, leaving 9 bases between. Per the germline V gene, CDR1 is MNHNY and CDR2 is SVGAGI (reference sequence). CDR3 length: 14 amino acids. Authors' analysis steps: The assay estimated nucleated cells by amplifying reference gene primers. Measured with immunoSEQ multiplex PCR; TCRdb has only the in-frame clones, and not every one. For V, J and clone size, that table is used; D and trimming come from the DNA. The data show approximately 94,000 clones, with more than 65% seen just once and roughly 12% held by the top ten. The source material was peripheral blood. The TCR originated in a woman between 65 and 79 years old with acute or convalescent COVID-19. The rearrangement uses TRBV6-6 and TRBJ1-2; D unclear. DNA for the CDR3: TGTGCCAGCAGTTCAGACGAGGCTAACTATGGCTACACCTTC. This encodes CASSSDEANYGYTF.